This paragraph reports one T cell receptor beta chain. V was clipped by 2 bases and J by 0 bases, with 5 bases between them. Germline V lookup: CDR1 LNHDA, CDR2 SQIVND (reference sequence). This CDR3 has 14 residues. Authors' data handling: Amplification of reference gene primers was used by the study to estimate nucleated cell counts. Produced via immunoSEQ multiplex PCR; TCRdb's table is partial and in-frame only. V, J and clone size are taken as reported in that table, and D and trimming were inferred from the DNA itself. The repertoire has some 80,000 clones, 79% of them found once; the top ten carry 5.4%. The sample comes from a study of blood T cell repertoires in COVID-19. The overall study: T cells, B-cell-depleted T cells, or PBMCs supplied cDNA or gDNA.

Source material: peripheral blood. The sequence was collected from a woman aged 80 or over with active or convalescent COVID-19. The chain links TRBV19 to TRBJ1-5; D ambiguous. CDR3 sequence reads: CASSIIDSNQPQHF. The DNA of the CDR3 is TGTGCCAGTAGTATAATAGATAGCAATCAGCCCCAGCATTTT.